These T cell receptor beta chains were read from a single sample in a study of CD4 T cells in relation to SARS-CoV-2 and coronaviruses. Data came from immunoSEQ multiplex PCR; TCRdb stores just in-frame clones and leaves some out. The sample consists of almost 30,000 clones, more than 75% of them appearing once. Antigens for these TCRs are unknown. The sequenced sample was CD4+ T cells from PBMCs, cultured in vitro. These receptors came from a human donor in good health. Each CDR3 is given with its conserved first and last residue. D genes are given only for firm matches. A clone size is listed for some rows: how often the clone was seen (once, few, many), or a class if it is expanded.

J gene: TRBJ2-7
V gene: TRBV5-1
D gene: TRBD1
clone size: -
CDR3 DNA: TGCGCCAGCAGCCCCGGGACAGGGGACTACGAGCAGTACTTC
CDR3 protein: CASSPGTGDYEQYF

J gene: TRBJ2-7
V gene: TRBV11-3
D gene: -
clone size: -
CDR3 DNA: TGTGCCAGCAGCTTAGATCACGGGGACGAGCAGTACTTC
CDR3 protein: CASSLDHGDEQYF

J gene: TRBJ1-1
V gene: TRBV6-5
D gene: -
clone size: -
CDR3 DNA: TGTGCCAGCAGCACCAGGAACACTGAAGCTTTCTTT
CDR3 protein: CASSTRNTEAFF

J gene: TRBJ1-4
V gene: TRBV9
D gene: -
clone size: few
CDR3 DNA: TGTGCCAGCAGCGTAGGTATGGGCCGGAATGAAAAACTGTTTTTT
CDR3 protein: CASSVGMGRNEKLFF

J gene: TRBJ1-4
V gene: TRBV6-5
D gene: TRBD1
clone size: -
CDR3 DNA: TGTGCCAGCACCGCCTTAGGGACAGGGCGAGAAAAACTGTTTTTT
CDR3 protein: CASTALGTGREKLFF

J gene: TRBJ2-2
V gene: TRBV7-9
D gene: -
clone size: -
CDR3 DNA: TGTGCCAGCAGCCCTCCGGGCGGAGAGGGCACCGGGGAGCTGTTTTTT
CDR3 protein: CASSPPGGEGTGELFF

J gene: TRBJ1-1
V gene: TRBV18
D gene: -
clone size: -
CDR3 DNA: TGTGCCAGCTCACTCGGGGTACAGGGAAGTTGGAACACTGAAGCTTTCTTT
CDR3 protein: CASSLGVQGSWNTEAFF

J gene: TRBJ2-5
V gene: TRBV5-4
D gene: -
clone size: -
CDR3 DNA: TGTGCCAGCAGCTTGAGCTTATTGGAGACCCAGTACTTC
CDR3 protein: CASSLSLLETQYF

J gene: TRBJ2-7
V gene: TRBV9
D gene: TRBD1
clone size: -
CDR3 DNA: TGTGCCAGCAGCGTAGACAGGACCGGAGGCAGGACAGGCCCGGTTTACGAGCAGTACTTC
CDR3 protein: CASSVDRTGGRTGPVYEQYF

J gene: TRBJ1-2
V gene: TRBV19
D gene: -
clone size: few
CDR3 DNA: TGTGCCAGTACGGACGGGCATCTCACCTATGGCTACACCTTC
CDR3 protein: CASTDGHLTYGYTF

J gene: TRBJ2-1
V gene: TRBV30
D gene: -
clone size: -
CDR3 DNA: TGTGCCTGGAGTCATTCTACGGGCGGTAATGAGCAGTTCTTC
CDR3 protein: CAWSHSTGGNEQFF

J gene: TRBJ1-3
V gene: TRBV2
D gene: -
clone size: -
CDR3 DNA: TGTGCCACTTCGGGGAATTACTCTGGAAACACCATATATTTT
CDR3 protein: CATSGNYSGNTIYF

J gene: TRBJ2-3
V gene: TRBV19
D gene: TRBD2
clone size: -
CDR3 DNA: TGTGCCAGTAGTAACCATTATAGCGGGAGAGGGACAGATACGCAGTATTTT
CDR3 protein: CASSNHYSGRGTDTQYF

J gene: TRBJ1-5
V gene: TRBV6-2/TRBV6-3
D gene: TRBD1
clone size: -
CDR3 DNA: TGTGCCAGCAGTTCGGACAGGGTTCAGCCCCAGCATTTT
CDR3 protein: CASSSDRVQPQHF

J gene: TRBJ1-5
V gene: TRBV5-1
D gene: -
clone size: -
CDR3 DNA: TGCGCCAGCAGCTACGGAGGGGCGGGTGGTGATCAGCCCCAGCATTTT
CDR3 protein: CASSYGGAGGDQPQHF

J gene: TRBJ2-5
V gene: TRBV7-2
D gene: TRBD2
clone size: -
CDR3 DNA: TGTGCCAGCAGCCCCGGACTAGCGGGGGTTGGGACCCAGTACTTC
CDR3 protein: CASSPGLAGVGTQYF

J gene: TRBJ1-2
V gene: TRBV29-1
D gene: TRBD1
clone size: -
CDR3 DNA: TGCAGCGTATCTGACAGGGGCCCCTATGGCTACACCTTC
CDR3 protein: CSVSDRGPYGYTF

J gene: TRBJ2-3
V gene: TRBV19
D gene: -
clone size: -
CDR3 DNA: TGTGCCAGTAGCGACCGGTCGAGGGGCACAGATACGCAGTATTTT
CDR3 protein: CASSDRSRGTDTQYF

J gene: TRBJ2-2
V gene: TRBV7-3
D gene: -
clone size: -
CDR3 DNA: TGTGCCAGCAGCTTAGAAGTTGGGCAGGCCGGGGAGCTGTTTTTT
CDR3 protein: CASSLEVGQAGELFF

J gene: TRBJ2-3
V gene: TRBV19
D gene: -
clone size: once
CDR3 DNA: TGTGCCAGTAGCCTAGCTGCCGATACGCAGTATTTT
CDR3 protein: CASSLAADTQYF

J gene: TRBJ2-5
V gene: TRBV6-6
D gene: -
clone size: -
CDR3 DNA: TGTGCCAGCAGTTCAAAACAGGGCCAAGAGACCCAGTACTTC
CDR3 protein: CASSSKQGQETQYF

J gene: TRBJ1-1
V gene: TRBV18
D gene: -
clone size: -
CDR3 DNA: TGTGCCAGCTCAGAAAAGAACTTAAACACTGAAGCTTTCTTT
CDR3 protein: CASSEKNLNTEAFF

J gene: TRBJ2-3
V gene: TRBV7-2
D gene: TRBD2
clone size: -
CDR3 DNA: TGTGCCAGCAGCTTCTTAGCGGGAGCGGGAGATACGCAGTATTTT
CDR3 protein: CASSFLAGAGDTQYF

J gene: TRBJ1-2
V gene: TRBV28
D gene: -
clone size: -
CDR3 DNA: TGTGCCAGCAGTTTTGGGGGCACAACTTATGGCTACACCTTC
CDR3 protein: CASSFGGTTYGYTF

J gene: TRBJ2-1
V gene: TRBV2
D gene: -
clone size: -
CDR3 DNA: TGTGCCAGCAGGGGGACACGCTCGGGCAATGAGCAGTTCTTC
CDR3 protein: CASRGTRSGNEQFF

J gene: TRBJ2-2
V gene: TRBV2
D gene: -
clone size: -
CDR3 DNA: TGTGCCAGCAGTGCCGTGGGGGGGAACACCGGGGAGCTGTTTTTT
CDR3 protein: CASSAVGGNTGELFF

J gene: TRBJ2-7
V gene: TRBV27
D gene: -
clone size: -
CDR3 DNA: TGTGCCAGCAGTTTAGTCAGAGGCTACGAGCAGTACTTC
CDR3 protein: CASSLVRGYEQYF

J gene: TRBJ2-5
V gene: TRBV7-9
D gene: -
clone size: -
CDR3 DNA: TGTGCCAGCAGCTTTAGCGGCGGGGAGACCCAGTACTTC
CDR3 protein: CASSFSGGETQYF

J gene: TRBJ2-1
V gene: TRBV19
D gene: TRBD2
clone size: -
CDR3 DNA: TGTGCCAGTAGTATTCCGGGACTAGCTAAGGGGAATGAGCAGTTCTTC
CDR3 protein: CASSIPGLAKGNEQFF

J gene: TRBJ2-1
V gene: TRBV4-1
D gene: -
clone size: -
CDR3 DNA: TGCGCCAGCAGCCAAGATGCGCCTAGCCAAGGCAATGAGCAGTTCTTC
CDR3 protein: CASSQDAPSQGNEQFF

J gene: TRBJ1-3
V gene: TRBV13
D gene: -
clone size: few
CDR3 DNA: TGTGCCAGCAGCAACCGACAGACAGCTGGAAACACCATATATTTT
CDR3 protein: CASSNRQTAGNTIYF

J gene: TRBJ2-5
V gene: TRBV5-4
D gene: -
clone size: -
CDR3 DNA: TGTGCCAGCAGCTCTGACAGACGAGAGACCCAGTACTTC
CDR3 protein: CASSSDRRETQYF

J gene: TRBJ2-1
V gene: TRBV5-1
D gene: -
clone size: -
CDR3 DNA: TGCGCCAGCAGCTGGAAGGGGGGGGCGGAAAATGAGCAGTTCTTC
CDR3 protein: CASSWKGGAENEQFF

J gene: TRBJ2-1
V gene: TRBV5-4
D gene: -
clone size: few
CDR3 DNA: TGTGCCAGCAGCTTACAGGGTCGGGATGAGCAGTTCTTC
CDR3 protein: CASSLQGRDEQFF

J gene: TRBJ2-5
V gene: TRBV3-1/TRBV3-2
D gene: TRBD2
clone size: -
CDR3 DNA: TGTGCCAGCAGCCAAGATCCGACTAGCGGGGGTCTCTTACAAGAGACCCAGTACTTC
CDR3 protein: CASSQDPTSGGLLQETQYF

J gene: TRBJ1-5
V gene: TRBV19
D gene: -
clone size: -
CDR3 DNA: TGTGCCACTACGGTCGCCGGGGGCAATCAGCCCCAGCATTTT
CDR3 protein: CATTVAGGNQPQHF

J gene: TRBJ1-1
V gene: TRBV6-2/TRBV6-3
D gene: -
clone size: -
CDR3 DNA: TGTGCCAGCAGTAACAGTGGCGGGGGCACTGAAGCTTTCTTT
CDR3 protein: CASSNSGGGTEAFF